This section outlines one T cell receptor beta chain sequence together with its context. This specimen comes from a study of long-term antiretroviral therapy in people with HIV. CDR1 PRHDT and CDR2 FYEKMQ come from the germline V gene (reference sequence). Trimming removed 5 bases from V and 3 bases from J; junction bases left unmatched: 8. The CDR3 is made up of 15 amino acids. A v3.0 immunoSEQ assay was performed at survey level. Sequencing was performed with immunoSEQ multiplex PCR; in TCRdb, only in-frame clones are kept and a portion is missing. The sample yields roughly 28,000 clones, approximately 89% seen once.

This TCR was recovered from a man aged 18 to 29 with HIV. The J gene is TRBJ2-3, the V gene TRBV13; the match to TRBD1 covers 7 bases. The sequencing used unsorted PBMCs, collected 3.1 years after starting antiretroviral therapy. CDR3 sequence reads: CASSPSGQQTDTQYF. The CDR3 DNA reads TGTGCCAGCAGCCCCTCGGGACAGCAAACAGATACGCAGTATTTT.